A single sample is the source of the 9 T cell receptor beta chains below, sequenced in a study of regulatory T cells in long-lasting Graves disease. According to the study, TCR beta libraries were built with iRepertoire HTBI primers and CDR3-region Arm-PCR. TCRdb redid the calling of the multiplex PCR reads with MiXCR, one entry per CDR3 protein. The sample lists 200,000 to 250,000 distinct CDR3 sequences, around 20% seen once, with about 12% in the top ten. Time point given: newly diagnosed GD, antithyroid drugs for less than 3 months. PBMCs were the source of the RNA used for TCR sequencing. This sample also appeared in a second study, on T cells in Graves' hyperthyroidism and ophthalmopathy.

The specimen was peripheral blood mononuclear cells (PBMCs), collected at new diagnosis, from a patient treated with antithyroid drugs. These TCRs come from a woman aged 25 to 45 with Graves disease.

This clonotype appeared many times. V usage is TRBV27 and J usage is TRBJ1-1; a possible D gene is TRBD1 (5 bases). The CDR3 has 13 residues. Between the trimmed V and J ends, which lost 3 bases and 4 bases, there was a span of 9 bases. Germline V gene data show CDR1 as MNHEY and CDR2 as SMNVEV (reference sequence). CDR3 sequence: CASSLWGSTEAFF. In DNA form, the CDR3 reads TGTGCCAGCAGTTTGTGGGGGAGCACTGAAGCTTTCTTT.

This clonotype showed up many times. The CDR3 region is CAWTSHPKGSRGELFF. CDR3 sequence (DNA): TGTGCCTGGACCTCCCACCCCAAGGGGTCAAGGGGGGAGCTGTTTTTT. V and J are TRBV30 and TRBJ2-2, with D tentatively TRBD1 (5 bases). Deletions cut 4 bases from V and 8 bases from J, with 23 bases between. The CDR3 covers 16 residues. Germline CDR1 and CDR2: GTSNPN and SVGIG (reference sequence). The full variable domain, rest sourced from reference TRBV30 and TRBJ2-2, is SQTIHQWPATLVQPVGSPLSLECTVEGTSNPNLYWYRQAAGRGLQLLFYSVGIGQISSEVPQNLSASRPQDRQFILSSKKLLLSDSGFYLCAWTSHPKGSRGELFFGEGSRLTVL.

This clonotype was detected ten times or more. CDR3 DNA: TGTGCCAGTAGTCCGAGGGACAGCAATCAGCCCCAGCATTTT. It encodes CASSPRDSNQPQHF. The chain employs TRBV19 and TRBJ1-5; maybe TRBD1 (5 bases). The CDR3 runs 14 residues. The V and J ends lost 5 bases and 1 base respectively, with 9 bases between them. CDR1 is LNHDA and CDR2 is SQIVND in the germline V gene (reference sequence). The full variable domain, its missing parts supplied by reference TRBV19 and TRBJ1-5, is DGGITQSPKYLFRKEGQNVTLSCEQNLNHDAMYWYRQDPGQGLRLIYYSQIVNDFQKGDIAEGYSVSREKKESFPLTVTSAQKNPTAFYLCASSPRDSNQPQHFGDGTRLSIL.

The count of this clonotype is one. The final CDR3 position lacks the conserved phenylalanine or tryptophan, pointing to a likely read error. The DNA is left out, because the CDR3 cannot be placed on it with certainty; the CDR3 is given as TCRdb lists it. The chain combines TRBV7-2 with TRBJ2-1. The CDR3 has 8 residues if both end residues are counted. From germline, CDR1 is SGHTA and CDR2 FQGNSA. CDR3 residues: CASSLVVL.

This clonotype appeared many times. V gene TRBV2 combines with J gene TRBJ1-5; D is undetermined. The V gene lost 7 bases and the J gene lost 4 bases, with 11 bases spanning the gap. The germline V gene encodes CDR1 SNHLY and CDR2 FYNNEI. This CDR3 is 13 amino acids long. CDR3 loop: CASTVTVNQPQHF. The CDR3 DNA reads as TGTGCCAGCACGGTTACAGTAAATCAGCCCCAGCATTTT.

This clonotype was counted only a few times. As the CDR3 is not closed by the conserved phenylalanine or tryptophan, this likely results from a read error. CDR3 nucleotide sequence: TGTGCCAGCAGCGGTACAGGGGTGGGGGAGCAGTACCTC. Translated: CASSGTGVGEQYL. The chain carries TRBV28 and TRBJ2-7; 7 nucleotides agree with TRBD1. Unmatched junction bases numbered 9, after V lost 6 bases and J lost 7 bases. CDR1 and CDR2 from the germline V gene are MDHEN and SYDVKM. This CDR3 has 13 residues.

This clonotype was counted at least ten times. The chain couples TRBV3-1 to TRBJ1-2; D perhaps matches TRBD1 (5 bases). Deletions cut 7 bases from V and 4 bases from J, with 16 bases between. This CDR3 is built from 14 residues. In germline, CDR1 is LGHDT, CDR2 YNNKEL (reference sequence). The CDR3 DNA reads as TGTGCCAGCACTCAAATGGGGGGACGCTATGGCTACACCTTC. This sequence encodes CASTQMGGRYGYTF. Full variable domain (remainder filled in from reference TRBV3-1 and TRBJ1-2): DTAVSQTPKYLVTQMGNDKSIKCEQNLGHDTMYWYKQDSKKFLKIMFSYNNKELIINETVPNRFSPKSPDKAHLNLHINSLELGDSAVYFCASTQMGGRYGYTFGSGTRLTVV.

This clonotype showed up just a few times. This chain joins TRBV11-2 and TRBJ1-5; TRBD1 agrees at 7 bases. The V gene's germline CDR1 is SGHAT and CDR2 FQNNGV. V lost 3 bases to trimming and J lost 10 bases; unmatched junction nucleotides: 9. The CDR3 is made up of 14 amino acids. The DNA of the CDR3 is TGTGCCAGCAGCTTGAGCAGGGGGGGTCAACCCCAGCATTTT. Encoded protein: CASSLSRGGQPQHF.

The table lists this clonotype with many counts. The chain employs TRBV27 and TRBJ2-7; TRBD2 matches 8 bases. CDR1 is MNHEY and CDR2 is SMNVEV in the germline V gene (reference sequence). This CDR3 comprises 14 residues. V shed 7 bases, J shed 2 bases, and the junction held 7 bases outside the gene matches. The CDR3 region has the DNA TGTGCCAGCACCTCAGCGGGAGAGACCTACGAGCAGTACTTC. Its protein is CASTSAGETYEQYF.